Each of the 30 T cell receptor beta chains below was sequenced from the same sample in a study of blood T cell repertoires in COVID-19 (TCRdb year 2020). Receptors were amplified or captured by the immunoSEQ multiplex PCR assay. The table comes from immuneACCESS by way of TCRdb, which keeps in-frame sequences with V and J called. Part of the clones is missing from these tables; in studies checked, under half for an unresolved V gene and the rest for unknown reasons. The sample records 240,000 or so clones, more than 85% of which are singletons. The ten largest clones capture roughly 9% of the sample. Sequences were obtained from PBMCs or T cells enriched from blood (not recorded which). Receptor source: a man aged 35-49 years who had recovered from COVID-19.

V and J are TRBV5-1 and TRBJ2-7; D is undetermined. The V gene's germline CDR1 is SGHRS and CDR2 YFSETQ. Trimming cost V 0 bases and J 3 bases, with 13 bases left between them. CDR3 length: 15 residues. The CDR3 reads CASSLGSGLIYEQYF. Here the CDR3 DNA reads TGCGCCAGCAGCTTGGGGTCCGGGTTAATCTACGAGCAGTACTTC.

This chain connects TRBV30 to TRBJ1-5; D might be TRBD1 (6 bases). The CDR3 loop spans 14 amino acids. The V end was cut by 0 bases, the J end by 5 bases, with 11 bases between. Germline loops: CDR1 GTSNPN, CDR2 SVGIG (reference sequence). The CDR3, as DNA: TGTGCCTGGAGTGTTGGGCAGGGGTATCAGCCCCAGCATTTT. Protein product: CAWSVGQGYQPQHF.

The chain has TRBV7-6 and TRBJ1-4; the D gene is possibly TRBD1 (5 bases). CDR3 length: 15 residues. CDR1 is SGHVS and CDR2 is FNYEAQ in the germline V gene. Trimming left V 4 bases short and J 7 bases short, with 16 bases between. The CDR3 sequence is CASSYKTELGEKLFF. For the CDR3, the DNA is TGTGCCAGCAGCTACAAGACAGAGCTTGGTGAAAAACTGTTTTTT. Full variable domain (rest looked up from reference TRBV7-6 and TRBJ1-4): GAGVSQSPRYKVTKRGQDVALRCDPISGHVSLYWYRQALGQGPEFLTYFNYEAQQDKSGLPNDRFSAERPEGSISTLTIQRTEQRDSAMYRCASSYKTELGEKLFFGSGTQLSVL.

The V and J genes are TRBV12-3 or TRBV12-4 and TRBJ1-1, with D maybe TRBD1 (5 bases). V lost 4 bases and J lost 3, with 9 bases in between. The CDR3 totals 13 residues. CDR3 in amino acids: CASSYWGDTEAFF. CDR3 coding DNA: TGTGCCAGCAGTTACTGGGGGGACACTGAAGCTTTCTTT.

The table lists this clone with a few counts. The chain couples TRBV5-1 to TRBJ2-5; D perhaps matches TRBD1 (6 bases). CDR1 and CDR2 from the germline V gene are SGHRS and YFSETQ. V lost 0 bases and J 4 bases, leaving 16 bases between the germline ends. The CDR3 spans 16 residues. The CDR3 sequence: CASSLGSAGDGETQYF. The CDR3, as DNA: TGCGCCAGCAGCTTGGGATCCGCAGGGGACGGAGAGACCCAGTACTTC.

The V gene is TRBV7-6, the J gene TRBJ1-5, with 7 bases identical to TRBD1. The germline gives CDR1 SGHVS, CDR2 FNYEAQ. There are 14 residues in the CDR3. V shed 5 bases, J shed 6 bases, and the junction held 7 bases outside the gene matches. CDR3 nucleotides: TGTGCCAGCAGCCGAGACAGGGCGAGTCAGCCCCAGCATTTT. Its protein product is CASSRDRASQPQHF.

The CDR3 nucleotides read TGTGCCTGGATGGACTTATATAATTCACCCCTCCACTTT. Amino acids: CAWMDLYNSPLHF. V gene TRBV30 combines with J gene TRBJ1-6; D remains unclear. CDR3 size: 13 residues. Trimming pared 4 bases from V and 4 bases from J, leaving 8 bases between. Per the germline V gene, CDR1 is GTSNPN and CDR2 is SVGIG (reference sequence).

The CDR3 region has the DNA TGTGCCAGCTCGCAGACTCGGAAACTAGCGGGGGGACAAGAGACCCAGTACTTC. This codes for CASSQTRKLAGGQETQYF. The chain joins TRBV18 to TRBJ2-5; 12 bases fit TRBD2. The V and J ends lost 6 bases and 2 bases, in that order; junction bases with no gene match: 13. The CDR3 runs 18 residues. Per germline, CDR1 KGHSH and CDR2 LQKENI.

This chain connects TRBV3-1 (or the pseudogene TRBV3-2) to TRBJ2-3; a possible D gene is TRBD1 (5 bases). The CDR3 contains 13 residues. V shed 6 bases and J shed 4 bases, with 11 bases lying between them. The germline gives CDR1 LGHDT, CDR2 YNNKEL (reference sequence). In nucleotides, the CDR3 is TGTGCCAGCAGATACAGGCTCGCAGATACGCAGTATTTT. This encodes CASRYRLADTQYF.

The rearrangement uses TRBV5-1 and TRBJ1-1; TRBD1 agrees at 7 bases. V shed 0 bases and J 3 bases; nucleotides not matched to a gene: 5. CDR1 is SGHRS, CDR2 YFSETQ, per germline. The CDR3 loop spans 15 amino acids. The CDR3 sequence is CASSLEIRGDTEAFF. CDR3 coding DNA: TGCGCCAGCAGCTTGGAGATCAGGGGGGACACTGAAGCTTTCTTT.

The CDR3, as DNA: TGCGCCAGCAGCCAAGGTTACTACGGTGAAGCTTTCTTT. Translating gives CASSQGYYGEAFF. V gene TRBV4-3 combines with J gene TRBJ1-1; D unresolved. Germline-derived CDR1 and CDR2 are LGHNA and YSLEER. Trimming left V 1 base short and J 7 bases short, with 10 bases between. This CDR3 has 13 amino acids.

This clone has more than one count but fewer than ten. The CDR3 spells CASSPLGQPNTEAFF. In nucleotides, the CDR3 is TGTGCCAGCAGCCCCCTAGGACAGCCGAACACTGAAGCTTTCTTT. The gene calls are TRBV5-5 and TRBJ1-1, with a weak D call TRBD1 (6 bases). Germline CDR1 and CDR2: SGHKS and YYEKEE (reference sequence). V was clipped by 4 bases and J by 1 base, with 14 bases between them. The CDR3 has 15 amino acids.

J is TRBJ1-5 and V is TRBV12-3 or TRBV12-4, with a tentative D call TRBD1 (5 bases). V lost 6 bases and J 4 bases, leaving 10 bases between the germline ends. CDR3 length: 13 residues. This CDR3 is CASSYRSNQPQHF. The CDR3 DNA reads TGTGCCAGCAGCTACAGGTCTAATCAGCCCCAGCATTTT.

The V and J genes are TRBV15 and TRBJ2-4; TRBD2 matches 8 bases. Trimming removed 0 bases from V and 1 base from J; junction bases left unmatched: 5. The germline CDR1 and CDR2 sequences are LNHNV and YYDKDF (reference sequence). The CDR3 is made up of 17 amino acids. The CDR3 reads CATSRDRGGLAKNIQYF. The CDR3 coding sequence is TGTGCCACCAGCAGAGATCGGGGGGGCTTGGCCAAAAACATTCAGTACTTC.

The V call is TRBV27, the J call TRBJ1-4, with 7 bases lining up with TRBD1. Per the germline V gene, CDR1 is MNHEY and CDR2 is SMNVEV (reference sequence). With V trimmed by 2 bases and J by 8 bases, 8 bases remained unmatched. The CDR3 consists of 15 residues. The CDR3 protein is CASSLEGTVREKLFF. Here the CDR3 DNA reads TGTGCCAGCAGTTTAGAAGGGACAGTACGAGAAAAACTGTTTTTT.

The rearrangement joins TRBV29-1 to TRBJ1-2, with TRBD1 matching over 7 bases. Germline V gene data show CDR1 as SQVTM and CDR2 as ANQGSEA. V dropped 6 bases and J dropped 6; count of bases not matched to a gene: 10. The CDR3 has 13 residues. The CDR3 protein is CSVRWTGRHGYTF. For the CDR3, the DNA is TGCAGCGTCCGTTGGACAGGTCGGCATGGCTACACCTTC.

This clone was seen repeatedly, ten times or more. The rearrangement links TRBV5-6 to TRBJ2-7; possibly TRBD1 for D (5 bases). The CDR3 has 12 residues. V lost 4 bases and J lost 3, with 8 bases in between. Looked up from germline, CDR1 is SGHDT and CDR2 is YYEEEE. The CDR3 loop reads CASSGQDYEQYF. Written as DNA, the CDR3 is TGTGCCAGCAGCGGACAAGACTACGAGCAGTACTTC.

This chain links TRBV6-5 with TRBJ1-1; D ambiguous. The CDR3 is 16 amino acids. Germline assignment: CDR1 MNHEY and CDR2 SVGAGI. With 4 bases removed from V and 4 bases from J, the gap between germline ends came to 19 bases. CDR3 in amino acids: CASSSYGPFAGTEAFF. The CDR3 DNA follows: TGTGCCAGCAGTTCCTACGGTCCCTTCGCGGGCACTGAAGCTTTCTTT.

The V gene is TRBV7-9, the J gene TRBJ2-3, with D possibly being TRBD2 (6 bases). V lost 1 base to trimming and J lost 1 base, with 12 bases between them. The CDR3 runs 16 residues. Germline V gene data show CDR1 as SEHNR and CDR2 as FQNEAQ (reference sequence). CDR3 DNA: TGTGCCAGCAGCTTAGATGTTCCTAGCGGCACAGATACGCAGTATTTT. As protein: CASSLDVPSGTDTQYF. The full variable domain, its missing parts supplied by reference TRBV7-9 and TRBJ2-3, is DTGVSQNPRHKITKRGQNVTFRCDPISEHNRLYWYRQTLGQGPEFLTYFQNEAQLEKSRLLSDRFSAERPKGSFSTLEIQRTEQGDSAMYLCASSLDVPSGTDTQYFGPGTRLTVL.

The chain uses TRBV7-2 and TRBJ1-6; 9 bases are a match to TRBD1. CDR3 length: 16 amino acids. Trimming cost V 5 bases and J 3 bases; bases outside gene matches: 5. Germline V lookup: CDR1 SGHTA, CDR2 FQGNSA. CDR3 region: CASSDRDRVYNSPLHF. The DNA of the CDR3 is TGTGCCAGCAGCGATCGGGACAGGGTCTATAATTCACCCCTCCACTTT.

The chain combines TRBV7-2 with TRBJ2-5, with 11 positions matching TRBD2. The CDR3 is 12 residues long. The V segment lost 11 bases and the J segment 4 bases; nucleotides outside the gene matches: 3. The V gene's germline CDR1 is SGHTA and CDR2 FQGNSA. CDR3 amino acids: CAEGTSGETQYF. The CDR3 DNA reads as TGTGCCGAAGGGACTAGCGGAGAGACCCAGTACTTC. The full variable domain, completed using reference TRBV7-2 and TRBJ2-5, is GAGVSQSPSNKVTEKGKDVELRCDPISGHTALYWYRQSLGQGLEFLIYFQGNSAPDKSGLPSDRFSAERTGGSVSTLTIQRTQQEDSAVYLCAEGTSGETQYFGPGTRLLVL.

This clone was counted once. This sequence joins TRBV11-3 and TRBJ2-2; tentative D call: TRBD1 (6 bases). CDR3 length equals 14 residues. V dropped 5 bases and J dropped 8 bases, with 15 bases sitting between them. Germline V lookup: CDR1 SGHNT, CDR2 YENEEA. The CDR3 coding sequence is TGTGCCAGCAGCCCCCGGACAGAGGGTGGGGAGCTGTTTTTT. Residues: CASSPRTEGGELFF.

The V and J genes are TRBV7-2 and TRBJ2-7, with D perhaps TRBD2 (5 bases). This CDR3 is built from 13 residues. Trimming removed 5 bases from V and 2 bases from J, with 10 bases in between. Germline V lookup: CDR1 SGHTA, CDR2 FQGNSA. The CDR3 DNA reads as TGTGCCAGCAGCAGGGAGTTCGCCTACGAGCAGTACTTC. Translating it yields CASSREFAYEQYF.

The chain recombines TRBV5-1 with TRBJ2-1, with TRBD2 matching over 9 bases. This CDR3 is built from 22 residues. V shed 1 base and J 8 bases; nucleotides not matched to a gene: 28. Germline V gene lookup returns CDR1 SGHRS and CDR2 YFSETQ. CDR3 residues: CASSLLSFQAVLPREGRDEQFF. The CDR3 DNA is TGCGCCAGCAGCTTGTTGTCATTCCAGGCCGTTTTACCGCGGGAGGGGAGGGATGAGCAGTTCTTC. Supplemented by reference TRBV5-1 and TRBJ2-1, the full variable domain reads KAGVTQTPRYLIKTRGQQVTLSCSPISGHRSVSWYQQTPGQGLQFLFEYFSETQRNKGNFPGRFSGRQFSNSRSEMNVSTLELGDSALYLCASSLLSFQAVLPREGRDEQFFGPGTRLTVL.

The rearrangement links TRBV9 to TRBJ2-1; 7 bases line up with TRBD1. CDR1 and CDR2 (germline): SGDLS, YYNGEE. V was clipped by 0 bases and J by 4 bases; unmatched bases: 1. This CDR3 has 14 amino acids. CDR3 amino acids: CASSVGQGYNEQFF. DNA for the CDR3: TGTGCCAGCAGCGTAGGACAGGGATACAATGAGCAGTTCTTC.

The chain links TRBV21-1 to TRBJ1-5; TRBD1 is the table's D call and was not checked against the DNA. TRBV21-1 is a pseudogene. The CDR3 runs to 23 residues. The CDR3 spells CASSKVSQGSIVGTGGIGWPQHF. The CDR3 nucleotides read TGTGCCAGCAGCAAAGTCTCACAGGGGAGCATTGTGGGGACAGGGGGCATAGGTTGGCCCCAGCATTTT.

V gene TRBV30 combines with J gene TRBJ1-4, with TRBD1 matching 7 bases. The CDR3 consists of 14 residues. CDR1 is GTSNPN and CDR2 is SVGIG in the germline V gene (reference sequence). Losses at the gene ends were 1 base for V and 3 bases for J; bases not matched to a gene: 2. The DNA for the CDR3 is TGTGCCTGGAGTGGAGGGACAGCTAATGAAAAACTGTTTTTT. This encodes CAWSGGTANEKLFF.

The chain links TRBV27 to TRBJ2-5; no firm D call. The CDR3 sequence is 15 residues long. CDR1 MNHEY and CDR2 SMNVEV come from the germline V gene (reference sequence). V shed 5 bases and J shed 5 bases, with 18 bases lying between them. CDR3 sequence (DNA): TGTGCCAGCAGTCGAGACTCAGTTGGCAAGGAGACCCAGTACTTC. Translating it yields CASSRDSVGKETQYF.

The chain couples TRBV2 to TRBJ2-3, with 9 bases identical to TRBD2. V lost 10 bases, J lost 2 bases, and 7 bases stayed unmatched. CDR3 length equals 14 residues. Germline-derived CDR1 and CDR2 are SNHLY and FYNNEI. The CDR3 region is CAKRGVTDTDTQYF. CDR3 nucleotide sequence: TGTGCCAAGCGGGGGGTGACCGACACAGATACGCAGTATTTT.

The V and J genes are TRBV28 and TRBJ1-2, with TRBD1 identical over 8 bases. There are 16 residues in the CDR3. J was trimmed by 5 bases and V by 5 bases; bases with no gene match: 13. Germline-derived CDR1 and CDR2 are MDHEN and SYDVKM. CDR3 loop: CASSTPTGDRGYGYTF. The CDR3 nucleotides read TGTGCCAGCAGTACCCCGACAGGGGATAGGGGTTATGGCTACACCTTC.